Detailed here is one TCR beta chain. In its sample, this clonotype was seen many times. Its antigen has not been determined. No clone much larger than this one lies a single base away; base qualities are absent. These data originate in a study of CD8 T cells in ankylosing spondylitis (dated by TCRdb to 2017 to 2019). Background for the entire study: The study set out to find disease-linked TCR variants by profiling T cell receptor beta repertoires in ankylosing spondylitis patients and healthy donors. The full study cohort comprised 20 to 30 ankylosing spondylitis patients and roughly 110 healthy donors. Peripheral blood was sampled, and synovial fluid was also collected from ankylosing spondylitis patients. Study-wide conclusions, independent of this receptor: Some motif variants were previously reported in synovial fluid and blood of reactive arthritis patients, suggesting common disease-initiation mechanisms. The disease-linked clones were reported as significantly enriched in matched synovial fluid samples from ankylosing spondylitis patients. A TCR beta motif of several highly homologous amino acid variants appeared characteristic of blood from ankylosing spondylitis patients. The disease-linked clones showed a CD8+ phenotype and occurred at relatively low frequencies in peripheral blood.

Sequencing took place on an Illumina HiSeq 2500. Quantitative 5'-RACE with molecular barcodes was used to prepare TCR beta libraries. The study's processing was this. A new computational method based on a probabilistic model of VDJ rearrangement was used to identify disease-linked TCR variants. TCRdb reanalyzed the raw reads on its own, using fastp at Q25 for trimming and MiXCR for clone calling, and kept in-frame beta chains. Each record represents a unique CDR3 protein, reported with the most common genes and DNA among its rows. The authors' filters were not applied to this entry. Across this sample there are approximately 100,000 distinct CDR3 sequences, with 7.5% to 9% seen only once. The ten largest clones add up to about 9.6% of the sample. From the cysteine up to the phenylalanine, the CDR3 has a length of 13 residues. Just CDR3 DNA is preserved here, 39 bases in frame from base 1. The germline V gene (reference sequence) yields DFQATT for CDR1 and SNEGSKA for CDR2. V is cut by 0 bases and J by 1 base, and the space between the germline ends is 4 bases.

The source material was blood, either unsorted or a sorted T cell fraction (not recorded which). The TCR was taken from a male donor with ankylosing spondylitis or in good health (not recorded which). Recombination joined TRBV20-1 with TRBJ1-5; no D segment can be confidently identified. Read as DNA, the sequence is TGCAGTGCTAGAGAGGGAAGCAATCAGCCCCAGCATTTT. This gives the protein CSAREGSNQPQHF.